This TCR beta chain was sequenced for a study of control samples from healthy donors and cancer patients. Clones were read by immunoSEQ multiplex PCR, and TCRdb kept only the in-frame ones, dropping some. The sample has 100,000 to 150,000 clones; approximately 92% are singletons. V lost 0 bases to trimming and J lost 1 base, with 7 bases between them. Germline V gene lookup returns CDR1 SGHRS and CDR2 YFSETQ. This CDR3 has 14 residues. Sequencing was carried out using PBMCs. The chain uses TRBV5-1 and TRBJ1-1; D is uncertain. This clonotype was obtained from an elderly man with head and neck cancer. CDR3 DNA: TGCGCCAGCAGCTTGGTCTCTTCGAACACTGAAGCTTTCTTT. Amino acids: CASSLVSSNTEAFF.